Following are 30 T cell receptor beta chains from one sample sequenced in a study of response to subunit inactivated influenza vaccine. Via MiXCR, TCRdb re-called the RT-PCR reads, giving one row per CDR3 protein. The sample yields 500,000 to 600,000 distinct CDR3 sequences, about 7.6% seen once. The sample in question was PBMCs from blood, obtained roughly 24 months after vaccination. The receptor set was obtained from a man in his fifties or sixties who received an inactivated influenza vaccine.

The chain employs TRBV6-1 and TRBJ2-7; D may correspond to TRBD1 or TRBD2 (7 bases each). The CDR3 spans 13 residues. Germline CDR1 reads MNHNS; CDR2 reads SASEGT. Trimming left V 11 bases short and J 5 bases short, with 19 bases between. CDR3 nucleotides: TGTGCCGTCCACCGGCAGGGGGGGGACGAGCAGTACTTC. It is translated as CAVHRQGGDEQYF.

This clonotype came up many times. The chain employs TRBV12-3 or TRBV12-4 and TRBJ2-1; D is uncertain. This CDR3 has 13 residues. Between the trimmed V and J ends, which lost 2 bases and 5 bases, there was a span of 7 bases. The CDR3 DNA reads as TGTGCCAGCAGTTTAAGGCGAAACAATGAGCAGTTCTTC. Translating gives CASSLRRNNEQFF.

The genes are TRBV20-1 and TRBJ2-3; D perhaps matches TRBD2 (6 bases). Trimming left V 0 bases short and J 4 bases short, with 17 bases between. Germline V gene sequence: CDR1 DFQATT, CDR2 SNEGSKA (reference sequence). The CDR3 extends over 16 amino acids. The CDR3 DNA is TGCAGTGCTAGAGACGGGGTTCGGGGGAGATCAGATACGCAGTATTTT. As protein: CSARDGVRGRSDTQYF.

The gene calls are TRBV7-9 and TRBJ2-6; D is ambiguous. CDR1 SEHNR and CDR2 FQNEAQ come from the germline V gene (reference sequence). The CDR3 is 16 amino acids. Trimming left V 0 bases short and J 0 bases short, with 6 bases between. The CDR3 loop is CASSLALLSGANVLTF. CDR3 nucleotides: TGTGCCAGCAGCTTAGCGCTCCTCTCTGGGGCCAACGTCCTGACTTTC.

In this sample, this clonotype turned up a few times. This chain joins TRBV5-1 and TRBJ2-2; 7 bases map to TRBD1. CDR3 length: 15 residues. The V gene end was trimmed by 7 bases and the J gene end by 0 bases; junction bases not matched to a gene: 6. From germline, CDR1 is SGHRS and CDR2 YFSETQ. CDR3 in amino acids: CASVTGDSNTGELFF. DNA of the CDR3: TGCGCCAGCGTTACAGGGGATTCGAACACCGGGGAGCTGTTTTTT.

This clonotype appeared a few times. This sequence joins TRBV15 and TRBJ2-1, with D perhaps TRBD1 or TRBD2 (5 bases each). CDR1 is LNHNV and CDR2 is YYDKDF in the germline V gene (reference sequence). Deletions cut 1 base from V and 0 bases from J, with 13 bases between. The CDR3 is 17 residues long. The CDR3 sequence is CATSRGGPLSSYNEQFF. The CDR3 bases are TGTGCCACCAGCAGAGGGGGACCACTGAGCTCCTACAATGAGCAGTTCTTC.

This clonotype was detected only a few times. This sequence joins TRBV4-3 and TRBJ2-2; D may be TRBD2 (6 bases). CDR1 is LGHNA, CDR2 YSLEER, per germline. The CDR3 covers 17 residues. V was shortened by 0 bases and J by 6 bases, with 17 bases between the two germline ends. The chain's CDR3 is CASSQDLYGSASGELFF. DNA for the CDR3: TGCGCCAGCAGCCAAGATTTATACGGGAGTGCGTCCGGGGAGCTGTTTTTT.

The rearrangement links TRBV5-6 to TRBJ2-2; 10 bases align to TRBD2. This CDR3 is built from 17 residues. Germline CDR1 SGHDT, CDR2 YYEEEE. The V gene end was trimmed by 0 bases and the J gene end by 1 base; junction bases not matched to a gene: 3. CDR3 residues: CASSLAIAGGNTGELFF. CDR3 bases: TGTGCCAGCAGCTTGGCCATAGCGGGGGGGAACACCGGGGAGCTGTTTTTT.

The rearrangement joins TRBV28 to TRBJ2-7, with 9 bases matching TRBD1. Germline V lookup: CDR1 MDHEN, CDR2 SYDVKM. The CDR3 contains 12 residues. The ends lost 9 bases at V and 6 bases at J; junction bases unmatched: 6. CDR3 region: CASKGQGSEQYF. For the CDR3, the DNA is TGTGCCAGTAAAGGACAGGGGAGCGAGCAGTACTTC.

Only a few counts were recorded for this clonotype. DNA for the CDR3: TGTGCCAGCAGCGACCCTAGCCGGGAGAGCCCCTACAATGAGCAGTTCTTC. Amino acid sequence: CASSDPSRESPYNEQFF. The chain links TRBV9 to TRBJ2-1; possibly TRBD2 for D (6 bases). Deletions cut 3 bases from V and 2 bases from J, with 18 bases between. The CDR3 totals 17 residues. Germline V lookup: CDR1 SGDLS, CDR2 YYNGEE.

This sequence joins TRBV7-2 and TRBJ2-7; 9 positions match TRBD1. Germline loops: CDR1 SGHTA, CDR2 FQGNSA. Trimming cost V 4 bases and J 3 bases; bases outside gene matches: 7. The CDR3 is 15 residues long. CDR3 DNA sequence: TGTGCCAGCAGCTACCCCGGGACAGGGAGCTACGAGCAGTACTTC. This encodes CASSYPGTGSYEQYF.

This clonotype has just a few counts. The chain recombines TRBV5-1 with TRBJ2-1, with 13 positions matching TRBD2. CDR1 is SGHRS and CDR2 is YFSETQ in the germline V gene. The trim removed 4 bases at V and 8 bases at J, leaving 9 bases unmatched. The CDR3 has 16 residues. CDR3 protein: CASSKILAGGSHEQFF. DNA for the CDR3: TGCGCCAGCAGCAAAATACTAGCGGGAGGGAGTCATGAGCAGTTCTTC.

This chain uses TRBV10-3 with TRBJ2-2, with a weak D call TRBD1 (6 bases). The length of the CDR3 is 16 residues. V dropped 5 bases and J dropped 1 base, with 14 bases sitting between them. Germline V CDR1 and CDR2: ENHRY, SYGVKD. CDR3 sequence: CAISPQGPENTGELFF. DNA of the CDR3: TGTGCCATCAGTCCTCAGGGGCCAGAGAACACCGGGGAGCTGTTTTTT.

The sample holds many counts of this clonotype. The chain combines TRBV6-5 with TRBJ2-3; a weak D match, TRBD1 (5 bases). Per the germline V gene, CDR1 is MNHEY and CDR2 is SVGAGI. The V gene lost 4 bases and the J gene lost 7 bases, with 15 bases spanning the gap. The CDR3 covers 14 residues. The CDR3 sequence: CASSSSEQAYTQYF. For the CDR3, the DNA is TGTGCCAGCAGTTCTTCCGAACAGGCCTATACGCAGTATTTT.

This clonotype was counted ten times or more. The chain links TRBV4-2 to TRBJ2-7; D uncertain. This CDR3 is 14 amino acids long. V was clipped by 0 bases and J by 3 bases, with 9 bases between them. Germline V gene data show CDR1 as LGHNA and CDR2 as YNFKEQ. The CDR3 sequence: CASSQDRTLYEQYF. The CDR3 DNA reads TGTGCCAGCAGCCAAGATCGAACCCTCTACGAGCAGTACTTC.

This clonotype was seen at least ten times. The chain employs TRBV25-1 and TRBJ1-5; 8 nucleotides agree with TRBD1. The V gene's germline CDR1 is MGHDK and CDR2 SYGVNS. CDR3 length: 13 amino acids. Unmatched junction bases numbered 3, after V lost 5 bases and J lost 6 bases. As DNA, the CDR3 is TGTGCCAGCAGTTCAGGGGGCGGTCAGCCCCAGCATTTT. It translates to CASSSGGGQPQHF.

The sample holds many counts of this clonotype. The rearrangement joins TRBV6-5 to TRBJ2-7; D call uncertain. The CDR3 length is 11 residues. Germline V gene lookup returns CDR1 MNHEY and CDR2 SVGAGI. V lost 2 bases and J lost 4, with 3 bases in between. In nucleotides, the CDR3 is TGTGCCAGCAGTTACGATTACGAGCAGTACTTC. Its translation is CASSYDYEQYF.

Notes on this clonotype: A read error may explain this, as a much larger clone is one base away. The J gene is TRBJ2-6, the V gene TRBV6-5; no clear D. CDR3 length equals 13 residues. V was trimmed by 6 bases and J by 2 bases, leaving 5 bases between them. CDR1 is MNHEY, CDR2 SVGAGI, per germline. The CDR3, as DNA: TGTGCCAGCAGATTAGCTGGGGCCAACGTCCTGACTTTC. It encodes CASRLAGANVLTF.

In this sample, this clonotype turned up once. V and J are TRBV3-1 and TRBJ2-7; D is ambiguous. The V gene's germline CDR1 is LGHDT and CDR2 YNNKEL (reference sequence). This CDR3 has 13 amino acids. Trimming stripped 6 bases from V and 0 bases from J, with 9 bases between. The DNA of the CDR3 is TGTGCCAGCAGTCCTGACGACTCCTACGAGCAGTACTTC. The encoded protein is CASSPDDSYEQYF.

This clonotype was detected many times. The chain joins TRBV12-3 or TRBV12-4 to TRBJ1-1; D might be TRBD1 (5 bases). Trimming took off 1 base at V and 1 base at J, with 10 bases between the two ends. The CDR3 length is 15 residues. The CDR3 spells CASSLEGVWNTEAFF. Written as DNA, the CDR3 is TGTGCCAGCAGTTTAGAAGGGGTGTGGAACACTGAAGCTTTCTTT.

The sample holds a few counts of this clonotype. The rearrangement links TRBV7-9 to TRBJ2-4, with D possibly being TRBD2 (5 bases). The CDR3 contains 14 residues. Germline assignment: CDR1 SEHNR and CDR2 FQNEAQ (reference sequence). V gave up 5 bases and J gave up 3 bases, with 11 bases separating them. CDR3 sequence: CASSRSGDKNIQYF. The CDR3 nucleotides are TGTGCCAGCAGCCGAAGCGGAGACAAAAACATTCAGTACTTC. Complete variable domain (other parts from reference TRBV7-9 and TRBJ2-4): DTGVSQNPRHKITKRGQNVTFRCDPISEHNRLYWYRQTLGQGPEFLTYFQNEAQLEKSRLLSDRFSAERPKGSFSTLEIQRTEQGDSAMYLCASSRSGDKNIQYFGAGTRLSVL.

The V call is TRBV7-2, the J call TRBJ2-2; tentatively, D is TRBD1 (5 bases). Trimming took off 6 bases at V and 5 bases at J, with 13 bases between the two ends. Germline CDR1 SGHTA, CDR2 FQGNSA. The CDR3 extends over 14 amino acids. CDR3 sequence: CASRTRGVTGELFF. Here the CDR3 DNA reads TGTGCCAGCAGAACAAGGGGCGTAACCGGGGAGCTGTTTTTT.

This clonotype has just a few counts. The chain links TRBV18 to TRBJ2-7; D is possibly TRBD1 (6 bases). This CDR3 has 14 residues. V dropped 2 bases and J dropped 6 bases, with 14 bases sitting between them. Per germline, CDR1 KGHSH and CDR2 LQKENI. The CDR3 bases are TGTGCCAGCTCACCAAAACAGGGTCTGGCCGAGCAGTACTTC. It codes for CASSPKQGLAEQYF.

This rearrangement joins TRBV9 to TRBJ2-7, with D perhaps given as TRBD1 or TRBD2 (5 bases each). Germline CDR1 reads SGDLS; CDR2 reads YYNGEE. CDR3 length: 12 residues. V shed 3 bases and J shed 6 bases, with 10 bases lying between them. The CDR3 is CASSALGGEQYF. Written as DNA, the CDR3 is TGTGCCAGCAGCGCCCTTGGGGGCGAGCAGTACTTC.

This clonotype was seen a few times. This chain joins TRBV28 and TRBJ1-5, with TRBD1 as a possible D gene (6 bases). Germline values: CDR1 MDHEN, CDR2 SYDVKM. V shed 7 bases and J shed 7 bases, with 17 bases lying between them. The CDR3 is made up of 14 amino acids. This CDR3 reads CASNTGGTNQPQHF. The CDR3 coding sequence is TGTGCCAGCAATACGGGGGGGACAAACCAGCCCCAGCATTTT.

In its sample, this clonotype was seen a few times. This chain uses TRBV12-3 or TRBV12-4 with TRBJ2-5, with a weak D call TRBD2 (6 bases). Trimming pared 1 base from V and 5 bases from J, leaving 14 bases between. The CDR3 consists of 15 residues. DNA for the CDR3: TGTGCCAGCAGTTTAGTCGGGACTGTAAGGGAGACCCAGTACTTC. Translating it yields CASSLVGTVRETQYF.

The table lists this clonotype with a few counts. V and J are TRBV4-1 and TRBJ2-7; D call uncertain. Trimming pared 1 base from V and 6 bases from J, leaving 10 bases between. This CDR3 region has 13 residues. Germline V gene data show CDR1 as MGHRA and CDR2 as YSYEKL. The chain's CDR3 is CASSQAVSVEQYF. For the CDR3, the DNA is TGCGCCAGCAGCCAAGCCGTCTCCGTCGAGCAGTACTTC.

V usage is TRBV12-3 or TRBV12-4 and J usage is TRBJ1-6; maybe TRBD1 (6 bases). This CDR3 contains 14 residues. Trimming took off 6 bases at V and 7 bases at J, with 13 bases between the two ends. CDR3 bases: TGTGCCAGCAGAGGTTGGGACAACAATTCACCCCTCCACTTT. Translating gives CASRGWDNNSPLHF.

This clonotype came up a few times. The chain has TRBV10-3 and TRBJ2-2; 7 bases match TRBD1. The V segment lost 8 bases and the J segment 0 bases; nucleotides outside the gene matches: 9. Germline V gene lookup returns CDR1 ENHRY and CDR2 SYGVKD. The CDR3 extends over 16 amino acids. CDR3 sequence (DNA): TGTGCCATCTCAGATTACAGGGGTACGAACACCGGGGAGCTGTTTTTT. Encoded protein: CAISDYRGTNTGELFF.

This clonotype turned up a few times. The chain uses TRBV4-3 and TRBJ2-3; a weak D match, TRBD2 (6 bases). V lost 4 bases and J 2 bases, leaving 13 bases between the germline ends. The germline gives CDR1 LGHNA, CDR2 YSLEER. The CDR3 loop spans 15 amino acids. CDR3 bases: TGCGCCAGCAGCCCTACCGGCGGGATCACAGATACGCAGTATTTT. The encoded protein is CASSPTGGITDTQYF.